The 17 T cell receptor beta chains below come from one sample, sequenced in a study of PD-L1 blockade in urothelial cancer. TCRdb's copy holds only in-frame clones and misses some; the assay was immunoSEQ multiplex PCR. The sample lists around 40,000 clones, roughly a third occurring once. This sample comprised tumor tissue, obtained before atezolizumab (anti-PD-L1) treatment. The receptors were gathered from a man in his 60s with urothelial cancer.

J is TRBJ2-5 and V is TRBV19, with 7 bases identical to TRBD1. The CDR3 extends over 15 amino acids. With 4 bases clipped from V and 2 bases from J, the junction kept 7 bases outside the gene matches. Germline lookup yields CDR1 LNHDA and CDR2 SQIVND (reference sequence). The CDR3 loop reads CASSTPRTGQETQYF. DNA for the CDR3: TGTGCCAGTAGTACCCCAAGGACAGGTCAAGAGACCCAGTACTTC.

This clone was found many times. V gene TRBV7-6 combines with J gene TRBJ2-3; TRBD2 might be the D (5 bases). V dropped 4 bases and J dropped 0 bases, with 11 bases sitting between them. CDR1 and CDR2 (germline): SGHVS, FNYEAQ. This CDR3 has 15 residues. Written as DNA, the CDR3 is TGTGCCAGCAGCTCAGACTACTCTAGCACAGATACGCAGTATTTT. It is translated as CASSSDYSSTDTQYF.

In its sample, this clone was seen a few times. Additional DNA sequences in this sample encode the identical CDR3. The J gene is TRBJ2-1, the V gene TRBV19; perhaps TRBD1 as D (6 bases). The ends were cut back, 3 bases at V and 3 bases at J, with 9 bases in the middle. Germline CDR1 reads LNHDA; CDR2 reads SQIVND (reference sequence). CDR3 size: 14 residues. CDR3 protein: CASSIETGYNEQFF. Here the CDR3 DNA reads TGTGCCAGTAGTATCGAGACAGGCTACAATGAGCAGTTCTTC.

The V and J genes are TRBV29-1 and TRBJ1-1, with D maybe TRBD1 (5 bases). CDR1 is SQVTM and CDR2 is ANQGSEA in the germline V gene. V lost 4 bases and J lost 2, with 11 bases in between. This CDR3 spans 13 amino acids. As DNA, the CDR3 is TGCAGCGTTGGGGGCAGGGACAACACTGAAGCTTTCTTT. This gives the protein CSVGGRDNTEAFF.

The CDR3 sequence is CASSITFGGGSNTGELFF. In DNA, the CDR3 is TGTGCCAGTAGTATCACCTTTGGCGGAGGGAGTAACACCGGGGAGCTGTTTTTT. The J gene is TRBJ2-2, the V gene TRBV19; perhaps TRBD2 as D (6 bases). The CDR3 consists of 18 residues. The V gene lost 3 bases and the J gene lost 2 bases, with 19 bases spanning the gap. Germline lookup yields CDR1 LNHDA and CDR2 SQIVND (reference sequence).

This clone was seen only a few times. The chain recombines TRBV11-3 with TRBJ1-1; D is unresolved. Germline V CDR1 and CDR2: SGHNT, YENEEA. The CDR3 runs 14 residues. Between the trimmed V and J ends, which lost 2 bases and 3 bases, there was a span of 10 bases. CDR3 in DNA: TGTGCCAGCAGCTTACAGGTTGGGGACACTGAAGCTTTCTTT. It yields the protein CASSLQVGDTEAFF.

This clone was picked up a small number of times. This chain joins TRBV6-8 and TRBJ2-1; 11 bases line up with TRBD2. Germline values: CDR1 MNHGY, CDR2 SAAAGT. The length of the CDR3 is 15 residues. The junction had 10 bases not matched to a gene; V was cut back by 8 bases and J by 7 bases. The CDR3 nucleotides are TGTGCCAGCCGGTTAGCGGGAGGGATTATGAATGAGCAGTTCTTC. Translating gives CASRLAGGIMNEQFF.

This clone was counted many times. The genes are TRBV9 and TRBJ2-7; either TRBD1 or TRBD2 may supply D (6 bases each). The CDR3 consists of 14 residues. Looked up from germline, CDR1 is SGDLS and CDR2 is YYNGEE. V was cut by 5 bases and J by 2 bases, with 14 bases left in between. The DNA of the CDR3 is TGTGCCAGCAGTGATATGGGGGGCGCCTACGAGCAGTACTTC. As protein: CASSDMGGAYEQYF. Together with reference TRBV9 and TRBJ2-7, the CDR3 gives the full variable domain: DSGVTQTPKHLITATGQRVTLRCSPRSGDLSVYWYQQSLDQGLQFLIQYYNGEERAKGNILERFSAQQFPDLHSELNLSSLELGDSALYFCASSDMGGAYEQYFGPGTRLTVT.

This clone was detected a few times. This chain connects TRBV5-1 to TRBJ1-6; TRBD1 agrees at 10 bases. Germline CDR1 and CDR2: SGHRS and YFSETQ. The V and J ends lost 2 bases and 8 bases, in that order; junction bases with no gene match: 7. The CDR3 contains 16 residues. The CDR3 loop reads CASSLDVGTGDSPLHF. For the CDR3, the DNA is TGCGCCAGCAGCTTAGACGTCGGGACAGGGGATTCACCCCTCCACTTT.

The sample holds many counts of this clone. The chain is built from TRBV6-8 and TRBJ1-5; TRBD1 aligns across 8 bases. The V segment lost 2 bases and the J segment 4 bases; nucleotides outside the gene matches: 7. Germline loops: CDR1 MNHGY, CDR2 SAAAGT. This CDR3 has 16 residues. CDR3 protein: CASSYPQRTGNQPQHF. In DNA form, the CDR3 reads TGTGCCAGCAGTTACCCCCAAAGGACAGGGAATCAGCCCCAGCATTTT.

This clone was seen only a few times. The V gene is TRBV6-8, the J gene TRBJ2-4, with TRBD1 identical over 9 bases. The germline V gene encodes CDR1 MNHGY and CDR2 SAAAGT. J gave up 5 bases and V 6 bases, and 5 bases lay outside the gene matches. CDR3 length equals 14 residues. CDR3 in amino acids: CASRPRTGENIQYF. DNA for the CDR3: TGTGCCAGCAGACCAAGGACAGGGGAAAACATTCAGTACTTC.

At least ten counts were recorded for this clone. The CDR3 bases are TGTGCCACCACCTTACGGGGCACCCAAGAGACCCAGTACTTC. Protein sequence: CATTLRGTQETQYF. The chain is built from TRBV11-3 and TRBJ2-5; D tentatively reads TRBD1 or TRBD2 (5 bases each). The length of the CDR3 is 14 residues. Trimming shortened V by 10 bases and J by 1 base, and 16 bases separated the two germline ends. CDR1 is SGHNT and CDR2 is YENEEA in the germline V gene. Full variable domain (remainder filled in from reference TRBV11-3 and TRBJ2-5): EAGVVQSPRYKIIEKKQPVAFWCNPISGHNTLYWYLQNLGQGPELLIRYENEEAVDDSQLPKDRFSAERLKGVDSTLKIQPAELGDSAVYLCATTLRGTQETQYFGPGTRLLVL.

This clone was seen a handful of times. This chain connects TRBV30 to TRBJ2-1, with TRBD2 matching over 11 bases. The CDR3 loop spans 18 amino acids. Germline V gene sequence: CDR1 GTSNPN, CDR2 SVGIG (reference sequence). V was pared by 0 bases and J by 2 bases, with 9 bases of the junction left unmatched. CDR3 in amino acids: CAWSVLDLAGGTYNEQFF. As DNA, the CDR3 is TGTGCCTGGAGTGTACTGGATCTAGCGGGGGGAACCTACAATGAGCAGTTCTTC.

This clone was detected only a few times. This chain connects TRBV19 to TRBJ1-5; D remains ambiguous. Germline values: CDR1 LNHDA, CDR2 SQIVND (reference sequence). The CDR3 runs 17 residues. The V gene lost 7 bases and the J gene lost 4 bases, with 23 bases spanning the gap. CDR3: CASNFWPLTTPNQPQHF. The CDR3 DNA is TGTGCCAGTAATTTTTGGCCCCTGACGACTCCTAATCAGCCCCAGCATTTT.

This clone was observed a handful of times. J is TRBJ1-2 and V is TRBV4-1, with TRBD1 identical over 9 bases. This CDR3 comprises 13 residues. J gave up 8 bases and V 3 bases, and 4 bases lay outside the gene matches. CDR1 and CDR2 from the germline V gene are MGHRA and YSYEKL. The chain's CDR3 is CASSQNRGQGYTF. The CDR3 DNA follows: TGCGCCAGCAGCCAGAACAGGGGGCAAGGCTACACCTTC.

The CDR3: CASSLLQGLRANQPQHF. The CDR3 DNA follows: TGTGCCAGCAGTCTATTACAGGGGTTGAGGGCCAATCAGCCCCAGCATTTT. The rearrangement uses TRBV6-8 and TRBJ1-5; 7 positions agree with TRBD1. Germline V gives CDR1 MNHGY, CDR2 SAAAGT. Losses at the gene ends were 5 bases for V and 3 bases for J; bases not matched to a gene: 13. The CDR3 has 17 residues.

Only a few counts were recorded for this clone. The genes are TRBV1 and TRBJ2-1; no check of the table's D call, TRBD2, against the DNA was made. TRBV1 is noted as a pseudogene. CDR3 length: 16 residues. The CDR3 is CASSQGDGVGRNEQFF. As DNA, the CDR3 is TGCGCCAGCAGCCAAGGTGACGGGGTCGGTCGAAATGAGCAGTTCTTC.